The rows below give T cell receptor beta chains drawn from one sample of a study of T-cell memory formation after mild COVID-19. Using its own MiXCR run on the 5' RACE reads, TCRdb lists one record per CDR3 protein. Of more than 400,000 distinct CDR3 sequences in the sample, about 20% are singletons; the top ten hold 9% to 15%. The specimen was PBMCs or a T cell subset sorted from them (not recorded which). The receptors derive from an adult woman who had mild COVID-19 (a few samples of this study predate the infection). Cell type and time point are not known. CDR3s include the opening cysteine and the closing phenylalanine or tryptophan. The D gene is left open where the match is weak. The size field is filled for only some rows; it gives once, few, many or a size class.

J gene: TRBJ2-5; clone size: many; V gene: TRBV7-2; D gene: TRBD2; CDR3 length: 17; CDR3 DNA: TGTGCCAGCAGCTTTTATCTCCGACTAGCGGACCAAGAGACCCAGTACTTC; CDR3 protein: CASSFYLRLADQETQYF
J gene: TRBJ2-5; clone size: NA; V gene: TRBV2; D gene: TRBD2; CDR3 length: 15; CDR3 DNA: TGTGCCAGCAAGGCTAGCGGGGGGGCCAGCGAGACCCAGTACTTC; CDR3 protein: CASKASGGASETQYF
J gene: TRBJ2-3; clone size: NA; V gene: TRBV24-1; D gene: TRBD2; CDR3 length: 15; CDR3 DNA: TGTGCCACCAGTGATGAGGGAGGGGGCACAGATACGCAGTATTTT; CDR3 protein: CATSDEGGGTDTQYF
J gene: TRBJ1-1; clone size: few; V gene: TRBV7-9; D gene: NA; CDR3 length: 11; CDR3 DNA: TGTGCCACCGATCAGAACACTGAAGCTTTCTTT; CDR3 protein: CATDQNTEAFF
J gene: TRBJ2-6; clone size: NA; V gene: TRBV7-2; D gene: NA; CDR3 length: 16; CDR3 DNA: TGTGCCAGCAGCCCACACAGGGTGGTTGGGGCCAACGTCCTGACTTTC; CDR3 protein: CASSPHRVVGANVLTF
J gene: TRBJ2-5; clone size: few; V gene: TRBV12-3/TRBV12-4; D gene: NA; CDR3 length: 12; CDR3 DNA: TGTGCCAGCAGTCCTCGGTTAGAGACCCAGTACTTC; CDR3 protein: CASSPRLETQYF
J gene: TRBJ2-1; clone size: NA; V gene: TRBV4-2; D gene: TRBD2; CDR3 length: 17; CDR3 DNA: TGTGCCAGCAGCCAAGATGAGGGCGGGAGTTTCAACAATGAGCAGTTCTTC; CDR3 protein: CASSQDEGGSFNNEQFF
J gene: TRBJ2-1; clone size: NA; V gene: TRBV2; D gene: TRBD2; CDR3 length: 15; CDR3 DNA: TGTGCCAGCAGGGGCGCGGGAGGGTCCTACAATGAGCAGTTCTTC; CDR3 protein: CASRGAGGSYNEQFF
J gene: TRBJ1-2; clone size: NA; V gene: TRBV10-3; D gene: TRBD1; CDR3 length: 14; CDR3 DNA: TGTGCCATCAGTGAGTCTGGACAGGGGAGTTGGAACACCTTC; CDR3 protein: CAISESGQGSWNTF
J gene: TRBJ2-5; clone size: NA; V gene: TRBV6-5; D gene: NA; CDR3 length: 15; CDR3 DNA: TGTGCCAGCAGCTCCAGGTGGGGTCGCGGAGAGACCCAGTACTTC; CDR3 protein: CASSSRWGRGETQYF
J gene: TRBJ2-1; clone size: NA; V gene: TRBV20-1; D gene: NA; CDR3 length: 15; CDR3 DNA: TGCAGTGCACTCACCGGGGGTGGGCGTTACAATGAGCAGTTCTTC; CDR3 protein: CSALTGGGRYNEQFF
J gene: TRBJ2-3; clone size: few; V gene: TRBV6-2/TRBV6-3; D gene: TRBD2; CDR3 length: 13; CDR3 DNA: TGTGCCAGCAGTTCCGGACTAGCGGTAGCGCAGTATTTT; CDR3 protein: CASSSGLAVAQYF
J gene: TRBJ1-1; clone size: NA; V gene: TRBV6-5; D gene: TRBD1; CDR3 length: 13; CDR3 DNA: TGTGCCAGCAGTCTTGGACAGGGGGTGCGGGCTTTCTTT; CDR3 protein: CASSLGQGVRAFF
J gene: TRBJ2-1; clone size: few; V gene: TRBV25-1; D gene: NA; CDR3 length: 16; CDR3 DNA: TGTGCCAGCAGTGGCTCAGGGAGGAGCTCCTACAATGAGCAGTTCTTC; CDR3 protein: CASSGSGRSSYNEQFF
J gene: TRBJ2-1; clone size: few; V gene: TRBV7-2; D gene: TRBD1; CDR3 length: 15; CDR3 DNA: TGTGCCAGCACCGTCGGACAGGGGCCCTACAATGAGCAGTTCTTC; CDR3 protein: CASTVGQGPYNEQFF
J gene: TRBJ2-3; clone size: many; V gene: TRBV4-3; D gene: TRBD1; CDR3 length: 18; CDR3 DNA: TGCGCCAGCAGCCGAGGACAGGGGGCGCTTCTTAGCACAGATACGCAGTATTTT; CDR3 protein: CASSRGQGALLSTDTQYF
J gene: TRBJ2-7; clone size: few; V gene: TRBV5-1; D gene: TRBD1; CDR3 length: 14; CDR3 DNA: TGCGCCAGCAGCCCACTACAGGGGGCAGGGGAGCAGTACTTC; CDR3 protein: CASSPLQGAGEQYF
J gene: TRBJ1-1; clone size: NA; V gene: TRBV5-1; D gene: NA; CDR3 length: 14; CDR3 DNA: TGCGCCAGCAGCTTCCCCGGGGAGGGGACTGAAGCTTTCTTT; CDR3 protein: CASSFPGEGTEAFF
J gene: TRBJ2-2; clone size: NA; V gene: TRBV27; D gene: NA; CDR3 length: 15; CDR3 DNA: TGTGCCAGCAGTTTATTTGGGGCCGGCACCGGGGAGCTGTTTTTT; CDR3 protein: CASSLFGAGTGELFF
J gene: TRBJ2-7; clone size: few; V gene: TRBV5-1; D gene: NA; CDR3 length: 14; CDR3 DNA: TGCGCCAGCAGCTTGGGACAAGGAAACTACGAGCAGTACTTC; CDR3 protein: CASSLGQGNYEQYF
J gene: TRBJ1-1; clone size: few; V gene: TRBV7-3; D gene: NA; CDR3 length: 15; CDR3 DNA: TGTGCCAGCAGCGATGGGAAGGGAAGGTGGACTGAAGCTTTCTTT; CDR3 protein: CASSDGKGRWTEAFF
J gene: TRBJ1-1; clone size: few; V gene: TRBV12-3/TRBV12-4; D gene: NA; CDR3 length: 15; CDR3 DNA: TGTGCCAGCAGCCGGGACGAACCCGAGAACACTGAAGCTTTCTTT; CDR3 protein: CASSRDEPENTEAFF
J gene: TRBJ1-6; clone size: NA; V gene: TRBV5-1; D gene: NA; CDR3 length: 15; CDR3 DNA: TGCGCCAGCAGAAACGACAGGACCTATAATTCACCCCTCCACTTT; CDR3 protein: CASRNDRTYNSPLHF
J gene: TRBJ2-1; clone size: NA; V gene: TRBV28; D gene: TRBD2; CDR3 length: 17; CDR3 DNA: TGTGCCAGCAGTCCTGGGGGGACTATAGATCACTACAATGAGCAGTTCTTC; CDR3 protein: CASSPGGTIDHYNEQFF
J gene: TRBJ2-7; clone size: NA; V gene: TRBV27; D gene: NA; CDR3 length: 13; CDR3 DNA: TGTGCCAGCAGACAGTCGAGCTCCTACGAGCAGTACTTC; CDR3 protein: CASRQSSSYEQYF
J gene: TRBJ1-5; clone size: once; V gene: TRBV6-1; D gene: NA; CDR3 length: 15; CDR3 DNA: TGTGCCAGCTTGCGGCAGGCGGGTGGAAGTCAGCCCCAGCATTTT; CDR3 protein: CASLRQAGGSQPQHF
J gene: TRBJ2-2; clone size: few; V gene: TRBV7-2; D gene: NA; CDR3 length: 13; CDR3 DNA: TGTGCCAGCAGCAGATGGGTCACCGGGGAGCTGTTTTTT; CDR3 protein: CASSRWVTGELFF
J gene: TRBJ2-5; clone size: NA; V gene: TRBV14; D gene: TRBD1; CDR3 length: 16; CDR3 DNA: TGTGCCAGCAGCCAAGATCCCAGGGGGCTGGAGGAGACCCAGTACTTC; CDR3 protein: CASSQDPRGLEETQYF
J gene: TRBJ2-1; clone size: once; V gene: TRBV3-1; D gene: TRBD2; CDR3 length: 16; CDR3 DNA: TGTGCCAGCAGCCAAGCGGGGACTAGCGCATACAATGAGCAGTTCTTC; CDR3 protein: CASSQAGTSAYNEQFF
J gene: TRBJ1-1; clone size: NA; V gene: TRBV24-1; D gene: NA; CDR3 length: 15; CDR3 DNA: TGTGCCACCAGTGATCCAACAGGCCAGAACACTGAAGCTTTCTTT; CDR3 protein: CATSDPTGQNTEAFF
J gene: TRBJ2-1; clone size: NA; V gene: TRBV5-1; D gene: TRBD1; CDR3 length: 16; CDR3 DNA: TGCGCCAGCAGCTTGGCCACGACAGGGCTCTACAATGAGCAGTTCTTC; CDR3 protein: CASSLATTGLYNEQFF
J gene: TRBJ2-7; clone size: NA; V gene: TRBV19; D gene: NA; CDR3 length: 15; CDR3 DNA: TGTGCCAGTAGTAACCAGGATAGTATGTTGGACGAGCAGTACTTC; CDR3 protein: CASSNQDSMLDEQYF
J gene: TRBJ1-1; clone size: NA; V gene: TRBV4-1; D gene: TRBD1; CDR3 length: 17; CDR3 DNA: TGCGCCAGCAGCCAAGATCCGGACAGGGGCAGCAACACTGAAGCTTTCTTT; CDR3 protein: CASSQDPDRGSNTEAFF
J gene: TRBJ1-2; clone size: NA; V gene: TRBV5-6; D gene: NA; CDR3 length: 18; CDR3 DNA: TGTGCCAGCAGCTCGGGAGGTGTAAGGATAAATGCTAACTATGGCTACACCTTC; CDR3 protein: CASSSGGVRINANYGYTF
J gene: TRBJ2-7; clone size: few; V gene: TRBV3-1; D gene: NA; CDR3 length: 13; CDR3 DNA: TGTGCCAGCAGCCAAGCCCGGGACCTTCCGCAGTACTTC; CDR3 protein: CASSQARDLPQYF
J gene: TRBJ1-1; clone size: few; V gene: TRBV14; D gene: TRBD1; CDR3 length: 15; CDR3 DNA: TGTGCCAGCAGCTTGGACAGGCGCTTGAACACTGAAGCTTTCTTT; CDR3 protein: CASSLDRRLNTEAFF